These T cell receptor beta chains were read from a single sample in a study of blood T cells in healthy people across ages. TCRdb used MiXCR to reprocess the 5' RACE reads, holding one entry per CDR3 protein. The data show 780,000 or so distinct CDR3 sequences, about 48% seen once. Sequencing was performed on blood. These TCRs come from a man older than 75 in good health. CDR3s include the opening cysteine and the closing phenylalanine or tryptophan. The order of the fields is clone size, V gene, D gene, J gene, CDR3 DNA, CDR3 protein. D genes are given only for firm matches. Where a row states a size, it is once, few, many or the class of an expanded clone; other rows omit it.

clone_size: .
v_call: TRBV28
d_call: .
j_call: TRBJ2-7
cdr3_nt: TGTGCCAGCAGTCCTGGTCGGAGGGCAGTGAACTACGAGCAGTACTTC
cdr3_aa: CASSPGRRAVNYEQYF

clone_size: .
v_call: TRBV27
d_call: .
j_call: TRBJ2-7
cdr3_nt: TGTGCCAGCAGTTTTACCTCCCCTGGGCAGGGCAATGAGCAGTACTTC
cdr3_aa: CASSFTSPGQGNEQYF

clone_size: .
v_call: TRBV9
d_call: .
j_call: TRBJ2-6
cdr3_nt: TGTGCCGGCAGCTTAAGGGGAGGGGGCGACTCTGGGGCCAACGTCCTGACTTTC
cdr3_aa: CAGSLRGGGDSGANVLTF

clone_size: .
v_call: TRBV21-1
d_call: .
j_call: TRBJ2-7
cdr3_nt: TGTGCCAGCAGCTGCGGGGCGAGCTCCTACGAGCAGTACTTC
cdr3_aa: CASSCGASSYEQYF

clone_size: .
v_call: TRBV28
d_call: .
j_call: TRBJ2-5
cdr3_nt: TGTGCCAGCAGGGGGGGGCTCCAAGAGACCCAGTACTTC
cdr3_aa: CASRGGLQETQYF

clone_size: .
v_call: TRBV20-1
d_call: .
j_call: TRBJ2-7
cdr3_nt: TGCAGTGCTAGAGTTTTTGTGGGTTCCTCCTACAATGAGCAGTACTTC
cdr3_aa: CSARVFVGSSYNEQYF

clone_size: .
v_call: TRBV5-6
d_call: TRBD1
j_call: TRBJ1-2
cdr3_nt: TGTGCCAGCAGCACTCTGGGACAGCCTTTCTATGGCTACACCTTC
cdr3_aa: CASSTLGQPFYGYTF

clone_size: .
v_call: TRBV12-3/TRBV12-4
d_call: .
j_call: TRBJ1-5
cdr3_nt: TGTGCCAGCAGCCCTTTCGACATCGCAGGGCGGTATCAGCCCCAGCATTTT
cdr3_aa: CASSPFDIAGRYQPQHF

clone_size: .
v_call: TRBV6-5
d_call: .
j_call: TRBJ1-2
cdr3_nt: TGTGCCAGCAGTTTCCGGATAATGACTGGTAACTATGGCTACACCTTC
cdr3_aa: CASSFRIMTGNYGYTF

clone_size: few
v_call: TRBV5-1
d_call: .
j_call: TRBJ1-2
cdr3_nt: TGCGCCAGCAGCTTGGACAGCTTCTATGGCTACACCTTC
cdr3_aa: CASSLDSFYGYTF

clone_size: few
v_call: TRBV20-1
d_call: .
j_call: TRBJ2-7
cdr3_nt: TGCAGTGCTAGAGATGGGGGCGGGAGTCAGCCAAGGGAGCAGTACTTC
cdr3_aa: CSARDGGGSQPREQYF

clone_size: .
v_call: TRBV5-1
d_call: .
j_call: TRBJ2-6
cdr3_nt: TGCGCCAGCAGCTTGGGGCAGAGCTCTGGGGCCAACGTCCTGACTTTC
cdr3_aa: CASSLGQSSGANVLTF

clone_size: .
v_call: TRBV29-1
d_call: .
j_call: TRBJ2-5
cdr3_nt: TGCAGCGTTGAAGATCCCCGGGGGACTCCTATAGGGCCCCAGTACTTC
cdr3_aa: CSVEDPRGTPIGPQYF

clone_size: few
v_call: TRBV10-3
d_call: .
j_call: TRBJ1-2
cdr3_nt: TGTGCCATCAGCCGGGACTATGGCTACACCTTC
cdr3_aa: CAISRDYGYTF

clone_size: .
v_call: TRBV12-5
d_call: .
j_call: TRBJ1-6
cdr3_nt: TGTGCTAGTGGCCTGGACCGTGGCACCCTCCACTTT
cdr3_aa: CASGLDRGTLHF

clone_size: .
v_call: TRBV4-1
d_call: .
j_call: TRBJ2-7
cdr3_nt: TGCGTCAGCAGCCAAGAGAGAGGGGAGCAGTACTTC
cdr3_aa: CVSSQERGEQYF

clone_size: .
v_call: TRBV15
d_call: TRBD2
j_call: TRBJ2-3
cdr3_nt: TGTGCCACCAGCCCCCGGGACTATGGAGATACGCAGTATTTT
cdr3_aa: CATSPRDYGDTQYF

clone_size: .
v_call: TRBV5-1
d_call: TRBD1
j_call: TRBJ2-7
cdr3_nt: TGCGCCAGCAGCGTGGGACAGGCGACCTACGAGCAGTACTTC
cdr3_aa: CASSVGQATYEQYF

clone_size: few
v_call: TRBV29-1
d_call: .
j_call: TRBJ2-1
cdr3_nt: TGCAGCGTTGAAGGGGGGCAGGCTTACAATGAGCAGTTCTTC
cdr3_aa: CSVEGGQAYNEQFF

clone_size: .
v_call: TRBV3-1
d_call: .
j_call: TRBJ1-2
cdr3_nt: TGTGCCAGCAGCCTATCCCCTAACTATGGCTACACCTTC
cdr3_aa: CASSLSPNYGYTF

clone_size: few
v_call: TRBV18
d_call: TRBD1
j_call: TRBJ2-2
cdr3_nt: TGTGCCAGCTCACCGCGACAGGGTCACACCGGGGAGCTGTTTTTT
cdr3_aa: CASSPRQGHTGELFF

clone_size: .
v_call: TRBV7-2
d_call: .
j_call: TRBJ2-7
cdr3_nt: TGTGCCAGCAGCTTAGTCTGGGCAGGGAGTTACGAGCAGTACTTC
cdr3_aa: CASSLVWAGSYEQYF

clone_size: .
v_call: TRBV5-1
d_call: .
j_call: TRBJ2-1
cdr3_nt: TGCGCCAGCAGCTTGAACGAGGAGGAGCAGTTCTTC
cdr3_aa: CASSLNEEEQFF

clone_size: few
v_call: TRBV20-1
d_call: .
j_call: TRBJ1-5
cdr3_nt: TGCAGTGCTAAGGGCAGGGGTACCTATCAGCCCCAGCATTTT
cdr3_aa: CSAKGRGTYQPQHF

clone_size: .
v_call: TRBV4-1
d_call: .
j_call: TRBJ2-3
cdr3_nt: TGCGCCAGCGGACAATGGGGACTCCCACACAGATACGCGTATTTT
cdr3_aa: CASGQWGLPHRYAYF

clone_size: few
v_call: TRBV21-1
d_call: .
j_call: TRBJ2-1
cdr3_nt: TGTGCCAGCAGCAAGAGGGACTACAATGAGCAGTTCTTC
cdr3_aa: CASSKRDYNEQFF

clone_size: .
v_call: TRBV29-1
d_call: .
j_call: TRBJ2-5
cdr3_nt: TGCAGCGTTGAAGGTTCGGGGAAAGAGACCCAGTACTTC
cdr3_aa: CSVEGSGKETQYF

clone_size: .
v_call: TRBV25-1
d_call: .
j_call: TRBJ2-5
cdr3_nt: TGTGCCAGCAGAAAGGGCGCGAGGGAGACCCAGTACTTC
cdr3_aa: CASRKGARETQYF

clone_size: .
v_call: TRBV24-1
d_call: TRBD1
j_call: TRBJ2-3
cdr3_nt: TGTGCCACCAGTGACCCTCACAGGGGGCGGGCAGATACGCAGTATTTT
cdr3_aa: CATSDPHRGRADTQYF

clone_size: few
v_call: TRBV29-1
d_call: TRBD1
j_call: TRBJ1-1
cdr3_nt: TGCAGCGTCGGCCAAAACAGGGGAAAGAACACTGAAGCTTTCTTT
cdr3_aa: CSVGQNRGKNTEAFF

clone_size: .
v_call: TRBV20-1
d_call: .
j_call: TRBJ1-5
cdr3_nt: TGCAGTGCTAGAGATATCACGGACAATCAGCCCCAGCATTTT
cdr3_aa: CSARDITDNQPQHF

clone_size: .
v_call: TRBV29-1
d_call: .
j_call: TRBJ1-5
cdr3_nt: TGCAGCGTTGGGGTGGCTCGGGATCAGCCCCAGCATTTT
cdr3_aa: CSVGVARDQPQHF

clone_size: .
v_call: TRBV27
d_call: .
j_call: TRBJ2-5
cdr3_nt: TGTGCCAGCAGCGCGGGACCCACCCAGTACTTC
cdr3_aa: CASSAGPTQYF

clone_size: .
v_call: TRBV27
d_call: TRBD1
j_call: TRBJ2-6
cdr3_nt: TGTGCCAGCCGACGATCGGGACAGGCCAACTCTGGGGCCAACGTCCTGACTTTC
cdr3_aa: CASRRSGQANSGANVLTF

clone_size: few
v_call: TRBV20-1
d_call: .
j_call: TRBJ2-3
cdr3_nt: TGCAGTGCTAGAGGGGCGGAGCACAGATACGCGTATTTT
cdr3_aa: CSARGAEHRYAYF

clone_size: .
v_call: TRBV21-1
d_call: .
j_call: TRBJ1-2
cdr3_nt: TGTGCCAGCAGCCAAGAAAGGACAGGGAGCCATGGCTACACCTTC
cdr3_aa: CASSQERTGSHGYTF

clone_size: .
v_call: TRBV20-1
d_call: TRBD1
j_call: TRBJ2-7
cdr3_nt: TGCAGTGCTAGAGGGGGGGGACAGGGGGTAAACTACGAGCAGTACTTC
cdr3_aa: CSARGGGQGVNYEQYF

clone_size: .
v_call: TRBV5-5
d_call: .
j_call: TRBJ2-7
cdr3_nt: TGTGCCAGCAGCCGCCCCGCATACGAGCAGTACTTC
cdr3_aa: CASSRPAYEQYF

clone_size: .
v_call: TRBV6-2/TRBV6-3
d_call: .
j_call: TRBJ2-7
cdr3_nt: TGTGCCAGCAGTCCGACAGTTTGGTACGAGCAGTACTTC
cdr3_aa: CASSPTVWYEQYF

clone_size: few
v_call: TRBV24-1
d_call: .
j_call: TRBJ1-1
cdr3_nt: TGTGCCACCAGTGAGACCTCACATTCTGAAGCTTTCTTT
cdr3_aa: CATSETSHSEAFF

clone_size: .
v_call: TRBV18
d_call: .
j_call: TRBJ2-7
cdr3_nt: TGTGCCAGCTCACCACAACACATCTCCTACGAGCAGTACTTC
cdr3_aa: CASSPQHISYEQYF

clone_size: .
v_call: TRBV12-5
d_call: .
j_call: TRBJ2-5
cdr3_nt: TGTGCTAGTGGTTTGGTTAAGAGGCATGAGCAGTACTTC
cdr3_aa: CASGLVKRHEQYF

clone_size: .
v_call: TRBV5-6
d_call: .
j_call: TRBJ1-4
cdr3_nt: TGTGCCAGCAGCTTGGGTTATGGGGAAAAACTGTTTTTT
cdr3_aa: CASSLGYGEKLFF

clone_size: once
v_call: TRBV3-1
d_call: TRBD2
j_call: TRBJ2-5
cdr3_nt: TGTGCCAGCAGCCCACCTAGCGGGAGTTACAATGAGCAGTACTTC
cdr3_aa: CASSPPSGSYNEQYF

clone_size: few
v_call: TRBV2
d_call: TRBD2
j_call: TRBJ2-1
cdr3_nt: TGTGCCAGCAGTCGATCTAGCGGGAGAATAAATGAGCAGTTCTTC
cdr3_aa: CASSRSSGRINEQFF

clone_size: few
v_call: TRBV29-1
d_call: TRBD2
j_call: TRBJ2-1
cdr3_nt: TGCAGCGTTGATGGGTGGCTAGCGGGAGCAGGTGAGCAGTTCTTC
cdr3_aa: CSVDGWLAGAGEQFF

clone_size: .
v_call: TRBV6-5
d_call: TRBD1
j_call: TRBJ1-1
cdr3_nt: TGTGCCAGCAGTCGTTCCGGGACAGGGAACACTGAAGCTTTCTTT
cdr3_aa: CASSRSGTGNTEAFF

clone_size: .
v_call: TRBV28
d_call: .
j_call: TRBJ1-2
cdr3_nt: TGTGCCAGCGGACGGAACTATGGCTACACCTTC
cdr3_aa: CASGRNYGYTF

clone_size: many
v_call: TRBV2
d_call: TRBD2
j_call: TRBJ2-3
cdr3_nt: TGTGCCAGCAGTGAAGCCCGGACCTTTAAGCGGGAGTCGGAGCACAGATACGCGTATTTT
cdr3_aa: CASSEARTFKRESEHRYAYF

clone_size: .
v_call: TRBV6-4
d_call: .
j_call: TRBJ2-1
cdr3_nt: TGTGCCAGCAGTGCCTCTTACCGGCTCCTTAACAATGAGCAGTTCTTC
cdr3_aa: CASSASYRLLNNEQFF

clone_size: .
v_call: TRBV28
d_call: .
j_call: TRBJ1-4
cdr3_nt: TGTGCCAGCAGTAGGAGTCGCCGAGAAAAACTGTTTTTT
cdr3_aa: CASSRSRREKLFF

clone_size: few
v_call: TRBV7-9
d_call: TRBD1
j_call: TRBJ2-3
cdr3_nt: TGTGCCAGCAGCTCTCGGACAGGGGGCTTCACAGATACGCAGTATTTT
cdr3_aa: CASSSRTGGFTDTQYF

clone_size: .
v_call: TRBV20-1
d_call: TRBD1
j_call: TRBJ1-4
cdr3_nt: TGCAGTGCCCTAGACAGGGAGAGGAACGAAAAACTGTTTTTT
cdr3_aa: CSALDRERNEKLFF